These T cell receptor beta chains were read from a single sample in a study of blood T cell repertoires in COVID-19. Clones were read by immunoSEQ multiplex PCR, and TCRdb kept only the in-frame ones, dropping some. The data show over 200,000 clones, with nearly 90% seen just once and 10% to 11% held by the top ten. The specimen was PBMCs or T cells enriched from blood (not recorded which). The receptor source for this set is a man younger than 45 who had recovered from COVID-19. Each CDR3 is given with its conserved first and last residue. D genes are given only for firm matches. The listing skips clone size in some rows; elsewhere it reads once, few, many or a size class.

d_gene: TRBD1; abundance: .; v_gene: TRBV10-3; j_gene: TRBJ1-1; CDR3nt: TGTGCCATCAGTGGGGGACAGGGGAACACTGAAGCTTTCTTT; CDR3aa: CAISGGQGNTEAFF
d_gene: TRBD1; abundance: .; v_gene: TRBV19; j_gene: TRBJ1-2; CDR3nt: TGTGCCAGTAGCCGGGACAGGGCTGCGTGGGGCTACACCTTC; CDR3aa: CASSRDRAAWGYTF
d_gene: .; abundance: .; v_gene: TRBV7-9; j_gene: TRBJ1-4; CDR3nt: TGTGCCAGCAGCTTTATGGGGCCTAATGAAAAACTGTTTTTT; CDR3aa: CASSFMGPNEKLFF
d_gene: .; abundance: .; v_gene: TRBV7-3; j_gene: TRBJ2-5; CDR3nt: TGTGCCAGCAGCAACCAGGGTGGGCAAGAGACCCAGTACTTC; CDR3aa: CASSNQGGQETQYF
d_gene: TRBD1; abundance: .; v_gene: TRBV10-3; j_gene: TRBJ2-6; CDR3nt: TGTGCCATCAGTGGGGGACAGGGTGGATCTGGGGCCAACGTCCTGACTTTC; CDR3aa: CAISGGQGGSGANVLTF
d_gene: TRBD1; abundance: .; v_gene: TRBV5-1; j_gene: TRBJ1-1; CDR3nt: TGCGCCAGCAGCTTGGGGGACAGAGAAGCTTTCTTT; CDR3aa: CASSLGDREAFF
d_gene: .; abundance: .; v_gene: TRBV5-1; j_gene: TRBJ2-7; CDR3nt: TGCGCCAGCAGCTTGGATGCAGGGGCCTACGAGCAGTACTTC; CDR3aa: CASSLDAGAYEQYF
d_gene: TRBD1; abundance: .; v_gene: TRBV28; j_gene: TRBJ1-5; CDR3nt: TGTGCCAGCAGTGCCCCGGGACAGGGTAGTCATCAGCCCCAGCATTTT; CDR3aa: CASSAPGQGSHQPQHF
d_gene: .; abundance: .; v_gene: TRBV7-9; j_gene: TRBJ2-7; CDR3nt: TGTGCCAGCAGCTTGGACAGCATAACTACCTACGAGCAGTACTTC; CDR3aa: CASSLDSITTYEQYF
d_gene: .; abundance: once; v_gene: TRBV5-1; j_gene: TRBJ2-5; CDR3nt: TGCGCCAGCAGCCCCGTGCGCGGTTCGCAAGAGACCCAGTACTTC; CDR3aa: CASSPVRGSQETQYF
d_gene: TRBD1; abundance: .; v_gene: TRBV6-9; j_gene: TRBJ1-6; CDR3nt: TGTGCCAGCAGTTCGGGACAGCCTTTTAATTCACCCCTCCACTTT; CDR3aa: CASSSGQPFNSPLHF
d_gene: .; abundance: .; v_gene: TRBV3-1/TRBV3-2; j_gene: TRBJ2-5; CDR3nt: TGTGCCAGCAGCCCTCACCCCCGGGAGAGCCAAGAGACCCAGTACTTC; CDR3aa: CASSPHPRESQETQYF
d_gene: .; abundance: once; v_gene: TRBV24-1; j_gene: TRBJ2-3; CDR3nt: TGTGCCACCAGTGATTGGAGTTCTAGCACAGATACGCAGTATTTT; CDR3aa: CATSDWSSSTDTQYF
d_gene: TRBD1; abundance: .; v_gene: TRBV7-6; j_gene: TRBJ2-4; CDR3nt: TGTGCCAGCAGCTACCGGACAGGGGACATTCAGTACTTC; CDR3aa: CASSYRTGDIQYF
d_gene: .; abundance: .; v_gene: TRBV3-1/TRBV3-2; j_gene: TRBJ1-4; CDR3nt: TGTGCCAGCAGCCAAGGCACAGGGAATGAAAAACTGTTTTTT; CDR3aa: CASSQGTGNEKLFF
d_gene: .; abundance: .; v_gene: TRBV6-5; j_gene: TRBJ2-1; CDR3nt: TGTGCCAGCAGTCTCACTGACTTTCCCTACAATGAGCAGTTCTTC; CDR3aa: CASSLTDFPYNEQFF
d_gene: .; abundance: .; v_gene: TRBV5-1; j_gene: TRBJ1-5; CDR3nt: TGCGCCAGCACCAATCAACCGGGGATTCAGCCCCAGCATTTT; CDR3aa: CASTNQPGIQPQHF
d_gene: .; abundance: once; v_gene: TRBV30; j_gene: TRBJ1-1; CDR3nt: TGTGCCTGGAGTGTAGCCGGGTTCTGGGAAGCTTTCTTT; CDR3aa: CAWSVAGFWEAFF
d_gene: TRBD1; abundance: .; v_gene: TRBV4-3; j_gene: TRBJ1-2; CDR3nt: TGCGCCAGCAGCCAAGGGGACAGGGAATTTATTAGCTACACCTTC; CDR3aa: CASSQGDREFISYTF
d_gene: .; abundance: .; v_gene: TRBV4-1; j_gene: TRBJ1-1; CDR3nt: TGCGCCAGCAGCCAAGTCGGGGTGGCTTTCTTT; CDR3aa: CASSQVGVAFF
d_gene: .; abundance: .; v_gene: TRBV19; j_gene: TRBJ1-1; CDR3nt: TGTGCCTCTAGGCTGGGGCGGGGCACTGAAGCTTTCTTT; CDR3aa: CASRLGRGTEAFF
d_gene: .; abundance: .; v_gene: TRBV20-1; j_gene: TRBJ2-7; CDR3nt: TGCAGTGCTTACCAAACGGGCGAGCAGTACTTC; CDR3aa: CSAYQTGEQYF
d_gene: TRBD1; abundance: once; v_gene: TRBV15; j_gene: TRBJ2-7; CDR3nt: TGTGCCACCAGCAGAGAGAGGGGACAGGGCACCTACGAGCAGTACTTC; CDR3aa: CATSRERGQGTYEQYF
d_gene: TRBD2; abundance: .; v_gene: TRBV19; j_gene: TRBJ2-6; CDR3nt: TGTGCCAGTAGTGCCCTAGCGGGAGGGGCGTCCGGGGCCAACGTCCTGACTTTC; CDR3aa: CASSALAGGASGANVLTF
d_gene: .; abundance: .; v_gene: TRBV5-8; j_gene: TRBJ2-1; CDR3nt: TGTGCCAGCAGCTCGCGTCAGATCGGACAGCTCTTC; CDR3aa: CASSSRQIGQLF
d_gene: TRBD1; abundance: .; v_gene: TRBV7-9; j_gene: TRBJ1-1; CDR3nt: TGTGCCAGCAGCCCCAGACAGGGCTTCGTTCCTGAAGCTTTCTTT; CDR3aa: CASSPRQGFVPEAFF
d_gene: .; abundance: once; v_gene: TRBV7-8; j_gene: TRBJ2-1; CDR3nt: TGTGCCAGCAGCTTAGAACGGGTCGGGTACTACAATGAGCAGTTCTTC; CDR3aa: CASSLERVGYYNEQFF
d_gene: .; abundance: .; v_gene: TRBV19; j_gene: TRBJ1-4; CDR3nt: TGTGCCAGTAGGAATGACAGGATTAATGAAAAACTGTTTTTT; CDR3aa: CASRNDRINEKLFF
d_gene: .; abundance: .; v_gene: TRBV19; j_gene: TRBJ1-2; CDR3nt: TGTGCCAGTAGTGGGGCCCCGGCCCCCTATGGCTACACCTTC; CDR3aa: CASSGAPAPYGYTF
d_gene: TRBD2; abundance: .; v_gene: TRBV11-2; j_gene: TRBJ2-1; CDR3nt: TGTGCCAGCAGCTGGGGACTAGCGGGGGGGGAAAATGAGCAGTTCTTC; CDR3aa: CASSWGLAGGENEQFF
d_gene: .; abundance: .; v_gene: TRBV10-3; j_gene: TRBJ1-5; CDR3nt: TGTGCCATCAGCAGGGATAGCAATCAGCCCCAGCATTTT; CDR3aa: CAISRDSNQPQHF
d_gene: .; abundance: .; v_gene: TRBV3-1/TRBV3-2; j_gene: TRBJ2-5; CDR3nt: TGTGCCAGCAGCCAAGATACCCGGGGTCAGTACTTC; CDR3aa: CASSQDTRGQYF
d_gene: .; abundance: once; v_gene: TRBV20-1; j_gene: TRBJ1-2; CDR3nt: TGCAGTGCTAGTGTGACAGAGGAGTATGGCTACACCTTC; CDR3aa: CSASVTEEYGYTF
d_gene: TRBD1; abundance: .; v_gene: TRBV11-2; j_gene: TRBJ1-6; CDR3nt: TGTGCCAGCAGCACGAGTCAGGGGGTATTTTCACCCCTCCACTTT; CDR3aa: CASSTSQGVFSPLHF
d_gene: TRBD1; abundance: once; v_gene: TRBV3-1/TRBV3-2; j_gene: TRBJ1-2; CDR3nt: TGTGCCAGCAGCCAAGGTCAAAGACAGGGAAGGAGCTATGGCTACACCTTC; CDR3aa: CASSQGQRQGRSYGYTF